Following are 26 T cell receptor beta chains from one sample sequenced in a study of blood T cell repertoires in COVID-19. TCRdb's table, derived via immunoSEQ multiplex PCR, lists solely in-frame clones and lacks some. Counted here are over 250,000 clones, about 90% occurring once; the ten biggest clones make up 1.5% to 2%. Material for sequencing was PBMCs or T cells enriched from blood (not recorded which). Every receptor here comes from a woman in her sixties or seventies who had recovered from COVID-19.

The V call is TRBV7-9, the J call TRBJ2-5; 10 nucleotides line up with TRBD2. The CDR3 has 16 residues. Germline values: CDR1 SEHNR, CDR2 FQNEAQ (reference sequence). The V segment lost 3 bases and the J segment 4 bases; nucleotides outside the gene matches: 8. The CDR3 coding sequence is TGTGCCAGCAGCTTGGGAGCGGGAGGGCCCCGAGAGACCCAGTACTTC. It is translated as CASSLGAGGPRETQYF.

V usage is TRBV7-2 and J usage is TRBJ2-1, with TRBD2 matching over 14 bases. The CDR3 loop spans 17 amino acids. Germline CDR1 and CDR2: SGHTA and FQGNSA. V trimming: 2 bases; J trimming: 8 bases; junction bases outside the gene matches: 8. CDR3 DNA: TGTGCCAGCAGCTTAAGACTAGCGGGGGGGCAGTTGGATGAGCAGTTCTTC. Its translation is CASSLRLAGGQLDEQFF.

The table lists this clone with a count of one. The V and J genes are TRBV28 and TRBJ2-3, with TRBD2 as a possible D gene (7 bases). The CDR3 length is 15 residues. Germline V gene data show CDR1 as MDHEN and CDR2 as SYDVKM. Deletions cut 6 bases from V and 2 bases from J, with 15 bases between. The CDR3 sequence: CASSTSGTFTDTQYF. CDR3 DNA: TGTGCCAGCAGCACAAGCGGGACATTCACAGATACGCAGTATTTT.

This chain joins TRBV30 and TRBJ2-5; no clear D. CDR3 length: 13 amino acids. Trimming cost V 0 bases and J 1 base, with 6 bases left between them. CDR1 is GTSNPN, CDR2 SVGIG, per germline (reference sequence). CDR3 protein: CAWSVQLQETQYF. The CDR3 region has the DNA TGTGCCTGGAGTGTACAGCTCCAAGAGACCCAGTACTTC.

The chain is built from TRBV18 and TRBJ2-7, with 7 bases matching TRBD1. The CDR3 sequence is 15 residues long. The V and J ends lost 3 bases and 6 bases, in that order; junction bases with no gene match: 11. From germline, CDR1 is KGHSH and CDR2 LQKENI. CDR3 DNA: TGTGCCAGCTCACCTCCCGGGACAGCGGTAGGCGAGCAGTACTTC. The encoded protein is CASSPPGTAVGEQYF.

The chain employs TRBV7-9 and TRBJ1-1; D is perhaps TRBD1 (6 bases). Trimming removed 3 bases from V and 8 bases from J, with 10 bases in between. The CDR3 extends over 12 amino acids. The V gene's germline CDR1 is SEHNR and CDR2 FQNEAQ (reference sequence). The chain's CDR3 is CASSFGGGEAFF. The CDR3, as DNA: TGTGCCAGCAGCTTTGGCGGGGGCGAAGCTTTCTTT.

This chain joins TRBV10-3 and TRBJ1-5, with D tentatively TRBD1 (5 bases). Per the germline V gene, CDR1 is ENHRY and CDR2 is SYGVKD. The CDR3 totals 14 residues. Between the trimmed V and J ends, which lost 2 bases and 7 bases, there was a span of 12 bases. Here the CDR3 reads CAISEIGGGQPQHF. The CDR3 DNA is TGTGCCATCAGTGAGATCGGGGGTGGACAGCCCCAGCATTTT.

The rearrangement joins TRBV4-1 to TRBJ2-7, with 9 bases that match TRBD1. This CDR3 is 17 amino acids long. In germline, CDR1 is MGHRA, CDR2 YSYEKL. V trimming: 3 bases; J trimming: 7 bases; junction bases outside the gene matches: 16. In DNA form, the CDR3 reads TGCGCCAGCAGCCAGGAAGGACAGGGGCCGGTGTGGGGGGAGCAGTACTTC. Amino acids: CASSQEGQGPVWGEQYF.

This chain connects TRBV28 to TRBJ2-7; 7 nucleotides line up with TRBD1. This CDR3 has 15 residues. Germline V gene data show CDR1 as MDHEN and CDR2 as SYDVKM. J gave up 1 base and V 4 bases, and 7 bases lay outside the gene matches. CDR3: CASSSLGTASYEQYF. CDR3 sequence (DNA): TGTGCCAGCAGTTCGCTGGGGACAGCGTCCTACGAGCAGTACTTC.

This chain uses TRBV4-2 with TRBJ2-2, with 9 bases fitting TRBD2. The CDR3 extends over 17 amino acids. CDR1 is LGHNA, CDR2 YNFKEQ, per germline. Unmatched junction bases numbered 3, after V lost 0 bases and J lost 1 base. This chain's CDR3 is CASSQEAGGLNTGELFF. CDR3 coding DNA: TGTGCCAGCAGCCAAGAAGCGGGGGGATTGAACACCGGGGAGCTGTTTTTT.

This CDR3 reads CASSQQGQNNSPLHF. DNA of the CDR3: TGTGCCAGCAGCCAGCAGGGACAGAATAATTCACCCCTCCACTTT. The gene calls are TRBV4-2 and TRBJ1-6; the match to TRBD1 covers 7 bases. The CDR3 is 15 residues long. V lost 3 bases to trimming and J lost 5 bases; unmatched junction nucleotides: 4. Germline V gene lookup returns CDR1 LGHNA and CDR2 YNFKEQ.

The CDR3 region has the DNA TGTGCCAGTAGTATAGATAGGACGACTAGCGGGAGGGGGAATGAGCAGTTCTTC. It specifies CASSIDRTTSGRGNEQFF. The chain links TRBV19 to TRBJ2-1, with 14 nucleotides matching TRBD2. The CDR3 length is 18 residues. CDR1 is LNHDA, CDR2 SQIVND, per germline (reference sequence). The V and J ends lost 0 bases and 7 bases, in that order; junction bases with no gene match: 8. Based on the CDR3 plus reference TRBV19 and TRBJ2-1, the full variable domain is DGGITQSPKYLFRKEGQNVTLSCEQNLNHDAMYWYRQDPGQGLRLIYYSQIVNDFQKGDIAEGYSVSREKKESFPLTVTSAQKNPTAFYLCASSIDRTTSGRGNEQFFGPGTRLTVL.

V and J are TRBV6-5 and TRBJ1-1; 8 positions agree with TRBD1. The J segment lost 6 bases and the V segment lost 5 bases, leaving 11 bases of the junction unmatched. The CDR3 sequence is 15 residues long. Per the germline V gene, CDR1 is MNHEY and CDR2 is SVGAGI. In DNA form, the CDR3 reads TGTGCCAGCAGTACTACAGGGGGAAAGGGCTCTGAAGCTTTCTTT. Its protein product is CASSTTGGKGSEAFF.

This chain links TRBV6-2 or TRBV6-3 with TRBJ2-2; 7 bases agree with TRBD1. Germline CDR1 and CDR2: MNHEY and SVGEGT. The CDR3 sequence is 16 residues long. Trimming took 2 bases from V and 3 from J; bases not matched to a gene: 6. The CDR3 region has the DNA TGTGCCAGCAGTTACCCGGACAGGCTATACACCGGGGAGCTGTTTTTT. Protein: CASSYPDRLYTGELFF.

V gene TRBV5-4 combines with J gene TRBJ1-2; TRBD1 might be the D (6 bases). Germline V gives CDR1 SGHNT, CDR2 YYREEE (reference sequence). This CDR3 contains 17 residues. Trimming took off 0 bases at V and 4 bases at J, with 19 bases between the two ends. The CDR3 sequence: CASSLDREGLMVYGYTF. CDR3 DNA: TGTGCCAGCAGCTTGGACAGGGAAGGTCTTATGGTCTATGGCTACACCTTC. The full variable domain, its missing parts supplied by reference TRBV5-4 and TRBJ1-2, is ETGVTQSPTHLIKTRGQQVTLRCSSQSGHNTVSWYQQALGQGPQFIFQYYREEENGRGNFPPRFSGLQFPNYSSELNVNALELDDSALYLCASSLDREGLMVYGYTFGSGTRLTVV.

V usage is TRBV28 and J usage is TRBJ2-1, with 8 bases matching TRBD2. The ends lost 5 bases at V and 8 bases at J; junction bases unmatched: 8. The germline gives CDR1 MDHEN, CDR2 SYDVKM. CDR3 length: 14 residues. The CDR3 DNA is TGTGCCAGCAGTGAAGCGGCGGGGGGCTATGAGCAGTTCTTC. Its protein is CASSEAAGGYEQFF.

The rearrangement joins TRBV12-3 or TRBV12-4 to TRBJ1-5; a possible D gene is TRBD1 (5 bases). With 3 bases removed from V and 5 bases from J, the gap between germline ends came to 8 bases. CDR3 length: 13 residues. CDR3 bases: TGTGCCAGCAGTTTGGGGGAGGATCAGCCCCAGCATTTT. Translated: CASSLGEDQPQHF.

The chain has TRBV5-4 and TRBJ1-6; possible D gene TRBD1, 6 bases. In germline, CDR1 is SGHNT, CDR2 YYREEE (reference sequence). The length of the CDR3 is 14 residues. The V gene lost 2 bases and the J gene lost 7 bases, with 10 bases spanning the gap. The CDR3 coding sequence is TGTGCCAGCAGCTTAAGGCAGGGGAATTCACCCCTCCACTTT. Amino acid sequence: CASSLRQGNSPLHF.

This sequence joins TRBV11-3 and TRBJ2-5, with D unresolved. This CDR3 region has 14 residues. V lost 5 bases, J lost 2 bases, and 12 bases lay in between. Germline CDR1 SGHNT, CDR2 YENEEA. Written as DNA, the CDR3 is TGTGCCAGCAGCGAGTCAGAGGCACAAGAGACCCAGTACTTC. The encoded protein is CASSESEAQETQYF.

V and J are TRBV19 and TRBJ2-2, with 9 bases that match TRBD1. Trimming cost V 8 bases and J 6 bases; bases outside gene matches: 16. In germline, CDR1 is LNHDA, CDR2 SQIVND (reference sequence). The CDR3 is 17 residues long. CDR3 loop: CASLGQRDRAGSGELFF. DNA of the CDR3: TGTGCCAGTCTCGGACAGAGGGACAGGGCGGGTTCCGGGGAGCTGTTTTTT.

The chain couples TRBV5-4 to TRBJ1-4, with D possibly being TRBD1 (5 bases). V was clipped by 4 bases and J by 6 bases, with 19 bases between them. The CDR3 is 16 amino acids. Germline lookup yields CDR1 SGHNT and CDR2 YYREEE (reference sequence). Here the CDR3 reads CASSPGLPHSDEKLFF. CDR3 coding DNA: TGTGCCAGCAGCCCGGGACTGCCGCACTCCGATGAAAAACTGTTTTTT.

The DNA for the CDR3 is TGTGCCAGCACACCTCCAGGGAATCAGCCCCAGCATTTT. The encoded protein is CASTPPGNQPQHF. V is TRBV7-3 and J is TRBJ1-5; a possible D gene is TRBD1 (5 bases). There are 13 residues in the CDR3. V dropped 7 bases and J dropped 4 bases, with 11 bases sitting between them. The germline gives CDR1 SGHTA, CDR2 FQGTGA. The full variable domain, its missing parts supplied by reference TRBV7-3 and TRBJ1-5, is GAGVSQTPSNKVTEKGKYVELRCDPISGHTALYWYRQSLGQGPEFLIYFQGTGAADDSGLPNDRFFAVRPEGSVSTLKIQRTERGDSAVYLCASTPPGNQPQHFGDGTRLSIL.

Comment on this clone: Other DNA sequences in this specimen translate into the identical CDR3. The rearrangement joins TRBV10-3 to TRBJ1-5, with a tentative D call TRBD1 (5 bases). Germline CDR1 reads ENHRY; CDR2 reads SYGVKD. With 0 bases removed from V and 1 base from J, the gap between germline ends came to 7 bases. The CDR3 length is 15 residues. Here the CDR3 DNA reads TGTGCCATCAGTGAGTCTGGGGGGAGCAATCAGCCCCAGCATTTT. Translation gives CAISESGGSNQPQHF.

The chain is built from TRBV5-1 and TRBJ1-3; D may be TRBD1 (6 bases). This CDR3 spans 15 amino acids. Trimming took off 0 bases at V and 2 bases at J, with 9 bases between the two ends. Per germline, CDR1 SGHRS and CDR2 YFSETQ. The CDR3 nucleotides read TGCGCCAGCAGCTTGGGATCAGGGGCTGGAAACACCATATATTTT. The encoded protein is CASSLGSGAGNTIYF.

The J gene is TRBJ2-5, the V gene TRBV9, with D possibly TRBD1 on 6 matching bases. This CDR3 has 14 amino acids. V gave up 2 bases and J gave up 5 bases, with 13 bases separating them. CDR1 is SGDLS, CDR2 YYNGEE, per germline. CDR3 sequence (DNA): TGTGCCAGCAGCGTGGACAGTCGGGGCGAGACCCAGTACTTC. Its translation: CASSVDSRGETQYF.

The V gene is TRBV18, the J gene TRBJ1-2; D not resolved. V gave up 3 bases and J gave up 3 bases, with 14 bases separating them. CDR3 size: 15 residues. The V gene's germline CDR1 is KGHSH and CDR2 LQKENI. CDR3 residues: CASSPTGSGDYGYTF. The CDR3 coding sequence is TGTGCCAGCTCACCCACCGGGTCCGGGGACTATGGCTACACCTTC.